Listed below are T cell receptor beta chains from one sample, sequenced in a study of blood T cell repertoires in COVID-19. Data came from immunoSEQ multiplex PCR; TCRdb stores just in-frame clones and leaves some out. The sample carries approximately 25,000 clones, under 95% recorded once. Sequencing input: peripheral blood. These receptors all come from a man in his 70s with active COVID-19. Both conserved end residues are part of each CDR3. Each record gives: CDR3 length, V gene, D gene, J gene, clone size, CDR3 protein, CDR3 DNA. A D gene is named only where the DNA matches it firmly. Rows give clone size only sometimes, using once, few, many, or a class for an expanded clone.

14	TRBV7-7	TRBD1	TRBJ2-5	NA	CASSTTGVGETQYF	TGTGCTAGCAGCACCACAGGGGTGGGAGAGACCCAGTACTTC
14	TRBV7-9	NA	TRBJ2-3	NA	CASSLRGSTDTQYF	TGTGCCAGCAGCTTAAGGGGGTCCACAGATACGCAGTATTTT
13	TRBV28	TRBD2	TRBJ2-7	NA	CASNYGGRYEQYF	TGTGCCAGCAACTATGGCGGGAGGTACGAGCAGTACTTC
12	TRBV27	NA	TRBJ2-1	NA	CASSLDRREQFF	TGTGCCAGCAGTTTAGACCGGCGGGAGCAGTTCTTC
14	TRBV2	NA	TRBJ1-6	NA	CASRAGRLNSPLHF	TGTGCCAGCAGAGCGGGACGCCTGAATTCACCCCTCCACTTT
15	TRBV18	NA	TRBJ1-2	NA	CASSPTVSLAYGYTF	TGTGCCAGCTCACCAACAGTCAGTCTTGCCTATGGCTACACCTTC
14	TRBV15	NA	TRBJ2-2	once	CATSRERVAGELFF	TGTGCCACCAGCAGAGAGAGGGTGGCCGGGGAGCTGTTTTTT
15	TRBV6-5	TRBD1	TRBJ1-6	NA	CASTRTGAYNSPLHF	TGTGCCAGCACCCGGACAGGGGCTTATAATTCACCCCTCCACTTT
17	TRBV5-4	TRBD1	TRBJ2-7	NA	CASSLGGRTGVAYEQYF	TGTGCCAGCAGCTTGGGAGGTCGGACAGGGGTCGCCTACGAGCAGTACTTC
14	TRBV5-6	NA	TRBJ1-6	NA	CASRRRVDNSPLHF	TGTGCCAGCAGGAGGCGGGTGGATAATTCACCCCTCCACTTT
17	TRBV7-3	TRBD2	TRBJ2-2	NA	CASSSPGLAGGTGELFF	TGTGCCAGCAGCTCACCCGGACTAGCGGGAGGGACCGGGGAGCTGTTTTTT
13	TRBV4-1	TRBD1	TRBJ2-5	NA	CASSPGQQWTQYF	TGCGCCAGCAGCCCGGGACAGCAGTGGACCCAGTACTTC
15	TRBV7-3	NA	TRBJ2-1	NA	CASSFDSAPEYEQFF	TGTGCCAGCAGCTTCGACAGTGCCCCCGAGTATGAGCAGTTCTTC
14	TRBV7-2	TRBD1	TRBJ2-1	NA	CASSLGQGYNEQFF	TGTGCCAGCAGCTTAGGACAGGGCTACAATGAGCAGTTCTTC
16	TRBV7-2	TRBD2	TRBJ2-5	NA	CASSFTSGGYQETQYF	TGTGCCAGCAGCTTTACTAGCGGGGGGTACCAAGAGACCCAGTACTTC
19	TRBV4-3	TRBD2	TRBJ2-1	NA	CASSQTYASGGSSYNEQFF	TGCGCCAGCAGCCAGACATATGCTAGCGGGGGAAGCTCCTACAATGAGCAGTTCTTC
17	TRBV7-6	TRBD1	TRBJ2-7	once	CASSLGGGQGASYEQYF	TGTGCCAGCAGCTTAGGAGGGGGACAGGGGGCCTCCTACGAGCAGTACTTC
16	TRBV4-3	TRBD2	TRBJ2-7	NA	CASSQTIAGVGREQYF	TGCGCCAGCAGCCAAACGATAGCGGGAGTGGGGAGGGAGCAGTACTTC
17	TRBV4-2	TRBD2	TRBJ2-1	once	CASSQGAGTSIYNEQFF	TGTGCCAGCAGCCAAGGAGCCGGGACTAGCATCTACAATGAGCAGTTCTTC
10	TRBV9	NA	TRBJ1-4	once	CASRGPELFF	TGTGCCAGCCGGGGTCCGGAACTGTTTTTT
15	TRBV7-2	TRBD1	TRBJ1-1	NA	CASSLTGARNTEAFF	TGTGCCAGCAGCTTGACAGGGGCTCGGAACACTGAAGCTTTCTTT
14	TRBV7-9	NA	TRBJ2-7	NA	CASSFGQPAYEQYF	TGTGCCAGCAGCTTCGGACAGCCCGCCTACGAGCAGTACTTC
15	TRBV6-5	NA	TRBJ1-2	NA	CASSYSQRSNYGYTF	TGTGCCAGCAGTTACTCTCAAAGGAGCAACTATGGCTACACCTTC
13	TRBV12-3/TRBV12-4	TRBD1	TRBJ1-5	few	CASSQGGNQPQHF	TGTGCCAGCAGTCAGGGGGGCAATCAGCCCCAGCATTTT
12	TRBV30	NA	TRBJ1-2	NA	CAWSIKPESGTF	TGTGCCTGGAGTATCAAACCGGAGTCTGGGACCTTC
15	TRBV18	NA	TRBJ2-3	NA	CASSPRTAVEDTQYF	TGTGCCAGCTCACCCCGGACAGCAGTAGAGGATACGCAGTATTTT